The 16 T cell receptor beta chains given below trace back to one sample, sequenced in a study of shared clonotypes between healthy human individuals. TCRdb's table, derived via immunoSEQ multiplex PCR, lists solely in-frame clones and lacks some. The data contain under 1,900,000 clones, approximately 98.5% of them singletons. Sequences were obtained from naive CD4+ T cells sorted from blood. Subset specified: CD45RA+ positively selected. Every receptor here comes from a man aged 25 to 40 in good health.

The CDR3 sequence is CASSLFVYEQYF. For the CDR3, the DNA is TGTGCCAGCAGCTTGTTTGTCTACGAGCAGTACTTC. The J gene is TRBJ2-7, the V gene TRBV5-5; D not resolved. Germline loops: CDR1 SGHKS, CDR2 YYEKEE (reference sequence). The CDR3 is 12 residues long. Between the trimmed V and J ends, which lost 1 base and 3 bases, there was a span of 5 bases.

The V gene is TRBV5-1, the J gene TRBJ2-7; possibly TRBD1 or TRBD2 for D (5 bases each). Between the trimmed V and J ends, which lost 4 bases and 3 bases, there was a span of 17 bases. The CDR3 totals 15 residues. CDR1 is SGHRS and CDR2 is YFSETQ in the germline V gene. In nucleotides, the CDR3 is TGCGCCAGCAGCCTAGCAACAGGACGGCACTACGAGCAGTACTTC. It is translated as CASSLATGRHYEQYF.

The chain joins TRBV27 to TRBJ1-5; 7 bases line up with TRBD1. The CDR3 length is 13 residues. Germline lookup yields CDR1 MNHEY and CDR2 SMNVEV (reference sequence). The V and J ends lost 6 bases and 5 bases, in that order; junction bases with no gene match: 4. The CDR3 DNA reads as TGTGCCAGCAGCTCAGGGGGGTATCAGCCCCAGCATTTT. Amino acid sequence: CASSSGGYQPQHF.

The chain is built from TRBV5-5 and TRBJ1-2, with 10 bases identical to TRBD1. Germline CDR1 is SGHKS and CDR2 is YYEKEE (reference sequence). This CDR3 comprises 15 residues. The J segment lost 0 bases and the V segment lost 4 bases, leaving 3 bases of the junction unmatched. CDR3: CASSRGQGANYGYTF. In DNA, the CDR3 is TGTGCCAGCAGCAGAGGACAGGGGGCTAACTATGGCTACACCTTC. Complete variable domain (other parts from reference TRBV5-5 and TRBJ1-2): DAGVTQSPTHLIKTRGQQVTLRCSPISGHKSVSWYQQVLGQGPQFIFQYYEKEERGRGNFPDRFSARQFPNYSSELNVNALLLGDSALYLCASSRGQGANYGYTFGSGTRLTVV.

The chain carries TRBV27 and TRBJ2-5; no reliable D call. CDR1 is MNHEY and CDR2 is SMNVEV in the germline V gene (reference sequence). The germline V and J ends were trimmed by 1 base and 1 base, with 10 bases remaining between them. The CDR3 is 15 amino acids. CDR3 sequence: CASSLLTGRQETQYF. CDR3 nucleotide sequence: TGTGCCAGCAGTTTATTGACCGGACGCCAAGAGACCCAGTACTTC.

This sequence joins TRBV10-3 and TRBJ2-7; 10 bases align to TRBD2. Per germline, CDR1 ENHRY and CDR2 SYGVKD. CDR3 length equals 15 residues. After removal of 0 bases from V and 4 bases from J, the junction contained 3 bases not matched to a gene. The CDR3: CAISESLAGEYEQYF. In DNA, the CDR3 is TGTGCCATCAGTGAGTCTCTAGCGGGAGAGTACGAGCAGTACTTC.

The V and J genes are TRBV25-1 and TRBJ2-1; 9 nucleotides match TRBD1. CDR1 and CDR2 from the germline V gene are MGHDK and SYGVNS. The CDR3 spans 15 residues. V trimming: 3 bases; J trimming: 7 bases; junction bases outside the gene matches: 7. CDR3 in amino acids: CASSDSGTGLNEQFF. CDR3 sequence (DNA): TGTGCCAGCAGTGATTCAGGGACAGGGTTGAATGAGCAGTTCTTC.

This chain connects TRBV7-2 to TRBJ2-7; 11 positions agree with TRBD2. The junction had 6 bases not matched to a gene; V was cut back by 5 bases and J by 3 bases. CDR3 length: 15 amino acids. Germline V gene data show CDR1 as SGHTA and CDR2 as FQGNSA. The CDR3 bases are TGTGCCAGCAGCCTAAGACTAGCGGGGTACTACGAGCAGTACTTC. Its protein is CASSLRLAGYYEQYF.

J is TRBJ2-7 and V is TRBV5-1, with D possibly being TRBD1 (6 bases). Germline V lookup: CDR1 SGHRS, CDR2 YFSETQ. V lost 4 bases, J lost 0 bases, and 14 bases lay in between. The CDR3 sequence is 15 residues long. As DNA, the CDR3 is TGCGCCAGCAGCAACAGACAGGCCAGCTCCTACGAGCAGTACTTC. Translated: CASSNRQASSYEQYF. Combining the CDR3 with reference TRBV5-1 and TRBJ2-7 gives the whole variable domain KAGVTQTPRYLIKTRGQQVTLSCSPISGHRSVSWYQQTPGQGLQFLFEYFSETQRNKGNFPGRFSGRQFSNSRSEMNVSTLELGDSALYLCASSNRQASSYEQYFGPGTRLTVT.

This clone has a single count. The chain couples TRBV5-1 to TRBJ1-2; the D gene is possibly TRBD1 (5 bases). The CDR3 is 17 amino acids. V lost 1 base and J 1 base, leaving 17 bases between the germline ends. Germline V gene lookup returns CDR1 SGHRS and CDR2 YFSETQ. CDR3 nucleotides: TGCGCCAGCAGCTTGTCCGGTGTCCCGGGACTTAACTATGGCTACACCTTC. Its protein product is CASSLSGVPGLNYGYTF. Using reference TRBV5-1 and TRBJ1-2 for the parts outside the CDR3, the full variable domain is KAGVTQTPRYLIKTRGQQVTLSCSPISGHRSVSWYQQTPGQGLQFLFEYFSETQRNKGNFPGRFSGRQFSNSRSEMNVSTLELGDSALYLCASSLSGVPGLNYGYTFGSGTRLTVV.

The rearrangement joins TRBV12-2 to TRBJ2-3; the table assigns TRBD2, which was not confirmed against the DNA. TRBV12-2 is noted as a pseudogene. This CDR3 has 17 amino acids. The CDR3: CASRLGSLAPWVDTQYF. The CDR3 DNA is TGTGCAAGTCGCTTAGGATCGCTAGCTCCCTGGGTAGATACGCAGTATTTT.

The V gene is TRBV18, the J gene TRBJ2-7, with a tentative D call TRBD2 (6 bases). The CDR3 length is 15 residues. Between the trimmed V and J ends, which lost 3 bases and 2 bases, there was a span of 14 bases. The germline CDR1 and CDR2 sequences are KGHSH and LQKENI. DNA for the CDR3: TGTGCCAGCTCACCCCGGGAGAGGCCCCCCTACGAGCAGTACTTC. The encoded protein is CASSPRERPPYEQYF.

This chain connects TRBV30 to TRBJ2-5, with D hard to call. The CDR3 contains 12 residues. Trimming pared 1 base from V and 3 bases from J, leaving 6 bases between. Germline V CDR1 and CDR2: GTSNPN, SVGIG (reference sequence). The CDR3, as DNA: TGTGCCTGGAGTGCCGCCAAAGAGACCCAGTACTTC. The encoded protein is CAWSAAKETQYF.

V usage is TRBV6-6 and J usage is TRBJ2-2; no clear D. Germline V gives CDR1 MNHNY, CDR2 SVGAGI (reference sequence). Trimming cost V 6 bases and J 1 base, with 9 bases left between them. The CDR3 length is 14 residues. The CDR3 coding sequence is TGTGCCAGCAGACAAACAGTGAACACCGGGGAGCTGTTTTTT. Translated: CASRQTVNTGELFF.

This sequence joins TRBV28 and TRBJ2-1; TRBD2 agrees at 13 bases. This CDR3 is 15 amino acids long. The V and J ends lost 6 bases and 6 bases, in that order; junction bases with no gene match: 5. Germline assignment: CDR1 MDHEN and CDR2 SYDVKM. The CDR3 DNA reads TGTGCCAGCAGCCAAACTAGCGGGAGGGTCAATGAGCAGTTCTTC. Translated, it gives CASSQTSGRVNEQFF.

The chain links TRBV5-1 to TRBJ2-3; 11 bases match TRBD1. The germline V gene has CDR1 SGHRS and CDR2 YFSETQ. J lost 0 bases, V lost 5 bases, and 14 bases had no gene match. CDR3 length: 19 amino acids. The CDR3 loop is CASSRGQGGYVPSTDTQYF. CDR3 nucleotide sequence: TGCGCCAGCAGTCGGGGACAGGGGGGTTACGTGCCTAGCACAGATACGCAGTATTTT.